The 3 T cell receptor beta chains reported below all come from one sample, sequenced in a study of early T cells in non-severe SARS-CoV-2 infection. MiXCR, run by TCRdb on the 5' RACE reads, gives a single entry per CDR3 protein. The table lists about 56,000 distinct CDR3 sequences, around 15% of them singletons. The starting material was whole blood, obtained at baseline. The receptors come from an adult who was a healthcare worker with PCR-confirmed SARS-CoV-2 infection or an uninfected control (not recorded which).

V is TRBV20-1 and J is TRBJ2-5; D is unclear. The CDR3 runs to 14 residues. Trimming shortened V by 0 bases and J by 1 base, and 9 bases separated the two germline ends. Germline lookup yields CDR1 DFQATT and CDR2 SNEGSKA (reference sequence). For the CDR3, the DNA is TGCAGTGCTAGAGACCTCCGCACCCAAGAGACCCAGTACTTC. This gives the protein CSARDLRTQETQYF.

The V and J genes are TRBV27 and TRBJ2-3; TRBD2 matches at 7 bases. The CDR3 totals 13 residues. After removal of 10 bases from V and 2 bases from J, the junction contained 6 bases not matched to a gene. Germline V gives CDR1 MNHEY, CDR2 SMNVEV (reference sequence). As DNA, the CDR3 is TGTGCCACTAGGGGAGGGTCCACAGATACGCAGTATTTT. Its translation is CATRGGSTDTQYF.

The chain couples TRBV11-2 to TRBJ2-7; D uncertain. Germline V gene lookup returns CDR1 SGHAT and CDR2 FQNNGV. The CDR3 is made up of 12 amino acids. Deletions cut 4 bases from V and 5 bases from J, with 9 bases between. CDR3 DNA: TGTGCCAGCAGCTCTGACTCAAACGAGCAGTACTTC. Translation gives CASSSDSNEQYF.